This entry is about one T cell receptor beta chain. Antigen: not known. CDR3 length: 14 amino acids. V trimming: 6 bases; J trimming: 6 bases; junction bases outside the gene matches: 10. CDR1 and CDR2 (germline): MNHNY, SVGAGI (reference sequence). This sample stems from a study of Tregs in tolerant kidney transplant recipients. Regarding the study as a whole: This study did not directly address biological reproducibility.

Profiling relied on immunoSEQ multiplex PCR, and the TCRdb table lists in-frame clones only, not all of them. This sample carries about 240,000 clones, roughly 84% of them seen once, and the ten largest clones take about 0.68%. V gene TRBV6-6 combines with J gene TRBJ2-7; 8 positions agree with TRBD1. The TCR originated in a human donor in good health. Sequencing was done on a sample of CD4+ T cells from blood. The CDR3 DNA sequence: TGTGCCAGCAGCCCAGGGGGCGAGAGAGGCGAGCAGTACTTC. This encodes CASSPGGERGEQYF.